Below are 5 T cell receptor beta chains sequenced from a single sample in a study of metastatic and nonmetastatic thyroid tumors. TCRdb re-analyzed the PCR reads using MiXCR. The sample has 21,000 or so clones, less than 25% seen once; the top ten hold approximately 13%. Prior to thyroid surgery, none of the patients had received any treatment. The material sequenced was tumor tissue. These receptors were obtained from a female donor with papillary thyroid cancer or a benign thyroid nodule (not recorded which). Some clones in this sample may be carry-over from other donors' samples.

The chain couples TRBV20-1 to TRBJ2-5, with unresolved D. Germline V gene lookup returns CDR1 DFQATT and CDR2 SNEGSKA (reference sequence). The germline V and J ends were trimmed by 6 bases and 0 bases, with 11 bases remaining between them. The CDR3 consists of 13 residues. The CDR3 protein is CSASRHDQETQYF. In DNA, the CDR3 is TGCAGTGCAAGTAGGCACGACCAAGAGACCCAGTACTTC.

There are many counts of this clone. The sample holds other DNA sequences that translate to the same CDR3. V is TRBV20-1 and J is TRBJ1-6; D unclear. Germline assignment: CDR1 DFQATT and CDR2 SNEGSKA (reference sequence). The CDR3 length is 16 residues. V was shortened by 0 bases and J by 7 bases, with 16 bases between the two germline ends. The CDR3 nucleotides read TGCAGTGCTAGAGATAAGCGGGATTTAGACAATTCACCCCTCCACTTT. This sequence encodes CSARDKRDLDNSPLHF.

The chain uses TRBV20-1 and TRBJ2-1, with D unclear. Trimming pared 0 bases from V and 6 bases from J, leaving 9 bases between. This CDR3 region has 13 residues. From germline, CDR1 is DFQATT and CDR2 SNEGSKA (reference sequence). This chain's CDR3 is CSAREGHSNEQFF. The CDR3 coding sequence is TGCAGTGCTAGAGAAGGGCACAGCAATGAGCAGTTCTTC.

This clone was seen many times. This chain links TRBV6-1 with TRBJ1-2, with D possibly TRBD1 on 6 matching bases. Trimming removed 6 bases at V and 2 bases at J, with 13 bases between. The germline CDR1 and CDR2 sequences are MNHNS and SASEGT. The CDR3 length is 14 residues. CDR3 loop: CASRPTGRNYGYTF. In DNA, the CDR3 is TGTGCCAGCAGGCCGACAGGTCGGAACTATGGCTACACCTTC.

This clone appeared many times. The rearrangement uses TRBV20-1 and TRBJ2-3, with D hard to call. The CDR3 totals 12 residues. V was pared by 6 bases and J by 5 bases, with 12 bases between. Germline CDR1 DFQATT, CDR2 SNEGSKA (reference sequence). The CDR3 loop reads CSAITWGDTQYF. Written as DNA, the CDR3 is TGCAGTGCAATAACGTGGGGAGATACGCAGTATTTT.